A selection of T cell receptor beta chains follows, all from one sample in a study of blood T cell repertoires in COVID-19. Profiled with immunoSEQ multiplex PCR; TCRdb holds only in-frame clones, not every one. The sample yields tens of thousands of clones, approximately 90% seen once. The source material was peripheral blood. The receptor source for this set is a human donor in a cohort sampled during active COVID-19. The CDR3 runs from the conserved cysteine through the conserved F or W. Each record gives: V gene, clone size, CDR3 protein. Clone size, where shown, is once, few, many, or a class for clones that have expanded.

>TRBV7-9|.
CASSLADSRNEKLFF
>TRBV5-1|.
CASSPEAGANYGYTF
>TRBV11-1|.
CASSLRQGKGYTEAFF
>TRBV7-2|.
CASSLGGAFEKLFF
>TRBV15|.
CATSRDRLAGGQRFF
>TRBV7-8|.
CASSLRTGGFGMNTEAFF
>TRBV7-2|.
CASSLAGRGNEKLFF
>TRBV5-1|.
CASSLDRGFNSPLHF
>TRBV13|.
CASKRQGGVSGYTF
>TRBV25-1|.
CAVRAGSGTEAFF
>TRBV2|.
CASSGAGTESSSYNEQFF
>TRBV14|.
CASSQVGGWVEAFF
>TRBV25-1|.
CASSGQISGNTIYF
>TRBV7-2|.
CASSSGLTNEKLFF
>TRBV19|.
CASSIPGQGEAFF
>TRBV19|.
CASSTGLYSNQPQHF
>TRBV15|.
CATSRDQKLAGVLADTQYF
>TRBV3-1/TRBV3-2|.
CASSHDHGEAEAFF
>TRBV11-2|.
CATLSGGELFF
>TRBV25-1|few
CASSESGTVYGYTF
>TRBV14|.
CASSPGQGIDTQYF
>TRBV5-1|.
CASIETRTSSPDEQFF
>TRBV30|.
CAWCSPRRGGNNEKLFF
>TRBV30|.
CAWRPRGQSGELFF